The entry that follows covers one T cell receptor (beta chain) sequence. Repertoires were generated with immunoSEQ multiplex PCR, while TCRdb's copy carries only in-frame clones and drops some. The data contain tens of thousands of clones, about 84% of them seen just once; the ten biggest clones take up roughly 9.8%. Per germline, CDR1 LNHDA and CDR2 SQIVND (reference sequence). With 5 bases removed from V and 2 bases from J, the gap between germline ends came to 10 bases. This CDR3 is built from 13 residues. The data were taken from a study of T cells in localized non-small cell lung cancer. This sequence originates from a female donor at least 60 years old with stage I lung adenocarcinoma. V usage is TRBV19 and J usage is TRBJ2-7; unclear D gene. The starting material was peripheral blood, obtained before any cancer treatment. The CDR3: CASSERATYEQYF. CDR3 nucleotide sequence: TGTGCCAGTAGTGAAAGGGCCACCTACGAGCAGTACTTC.